A single sample is the source of the 2 T cell receptor beta chains below, sequenced in a study of shared clonotypes between healthy human individuals. CD45RO-negative, CCR7-selected cells formed the naive CD8 fraction, which excluded terminally differentiated effector memory CD45RA+ cells. The assay was immunoSEQ multiplex PCR, and TCRdb's table has in-frame clones only and misses some. The sample lists approximately 1.9 million clones; about 93% were seen once. Sequences were obtained from naive CD8+ T cells from PBMCs. These receptors were taken from a young man in good health. Some clones in this sample may be carry-over from other donors' samples.

The rearrangement joins TRBV19 to TRBJ2-7, with TRBD1 as a possible D gene (6 bases). CDR1 LNHDA and CDR2 SQIVND come from the germline V gene (reference sequence). V gave up 3 bases and J gave up 0 bases, with 9 bases separating them. The CDR3 is made up of 14 amino acids. In DNA, the CDR3 is TGTGCCAGTAGTATGGAGGACAGCTCCTACGAGCAGTACTTC. The encoded protein is CASSMEDSSYEQYF.

The chain links TRBV19 to TRBJ2-2; D uncertain. The germline CDR1 and CDR2 sequences are LNHDA and SQIVND (reference sequence). V gave up 5 bases and J gave up 5 bases, with 9 bases separating them. This CDR3 has 13 residues. Here the CDR3 reads CASSPLDTGELFF. CDR3 nucleotide sequence: TGTGCCAGTAGTCCCCTGGATACCGGGGAGCTGTTTTTT.